This T cell receptor beta chain was found in a study of response to subunit inactivated influenza vaccine. This clonotype was counted many times. Its antigen is as yet unknown. V gave up 4 bases and J gave up 3 bases, with 6 bases separating them. This CDR3 is 13 amino acids long. Study-wide results and limits: The authors put forward the suggestion that each seasonal influenza vaccination may bring in only a limited number of new T cells.

MiXCR was run by TCRdb on the RT-PCR reads, yielding one entry per CDR3 protein. The table records roughly 760,000 distinct CDR3 sequences, around 21% of them present only once. The rearrangement links TRBV12-3 or TRBV12-4 to TRBJ2-2; D unclear. This receptor was taken from a man between 50 and 59 years old who received an inactivated influenza vaccine. The sequencing used PBMCs from blood, collected more than 4 days after vaccination. This chain's CDR3 is CASSYSYTGELFF. CDR3 DNA: TGTGCCAGCAGTTACAGTTACACCGGGGAGCTGTTTTTT.